The 15 T cell receptor beta chains reported below all come from one sample, sequenced in a study of CD8 T cells in ankylosing spondylitis. TCRdb analysed the 5' RACE reads with MiXCR anew, one entry per CDR3 protein. Of around 250,000 distinct CDR3 sequences in the sample, 15% to 20% were seen once. Specimen: blood, either unsorted or a sorted T cell fraction (not recorded which). The source is a male donor with ankylosing spondylitis or in good health (not recorded which).

This sequence joins TRBV15 and TRBJ2-3; 14 nucleotides agree with TRBD2. Germline-derived CDR1 and CDR2 are LNHNV and YYDKDF (reference sequence). Losses at the gene ends were 3 bases for V and 7 bases for J; bases not matched to a gene: 9. The CDR3 has 17 amino acids. The CDR3 DNA reads TGTGCCACCAGCAGGTTTGAGGGGACTAGCGGGAGACATACGCAGTATTTT. Protein sequence: CATSRFEGTSGRHTQYF.

The rearrangement uses TRBV7-6 and TRBJ2-1; D possibly corresponds to TRBD2 (6 bases). Between the trimmed V and J ends, which lost 1 base and 6 bases, there was a span of 19 bases. Germline CDR1 is SGHVS and CDR2 is FNYEAQ. The CDR3 is 17 amino acids. The CDR3 DNA is TGTGCCAGCAGCTTAGTTCCCCCGGGAGTAGACGTCAATGAGCAGTTCTTC. Translating gives CASSLVPPGVDVNEQFF.

The rearrangement joins TRBV3-1 to TRBJ1-2, with no clear D. Germline CDR1 and CDR2: LGHDT and YNNKEL (reference sequence). The length of the CDR3 is 15 residues. Trimming shortened V by 3 bases and J by 2 bases, and 13 bases separated the two germline ends. CDR3 protein: CASSHLEGRNYGYTF. The DNA of the CDR3 is TGTGCCAGCAGCCACCTTGAAGGCAGAAACTATGGCTACACCTTC.

In this sample, this clonotype turned up a few times. The genes are TRBV10-3 and TRBJ2-7, with D possibly being TRBD1 (5 bases). This CDR3 spans 15 amino acids. The V and J ends lost 3 bases and 3 bases respectively, with 15 bases between them. Germline V gene lookup returns CDR1 ENHRY and CDR2 SYGVKD. In DNA form, the CDR3 reads TGTGCCATCAGTGATCTCCAGGGTCCAAACTACGAGCAGTACTTC. It is translated as CAISDLQGPNYEQYF.

The CDR3 bases are TGTGCCAGTCAGTTGACAGGGGACCAGACCCAGTACTTC. This gives the protein CASQLTGDQTQYF. V is TRBV27 and J is TRBJ2-5, with 8 bases matching TRBD1. In germline, CDR1 is MNHEY, CDR2 SMNVEV (reference sequence). The CDR3 length is 13 residues. V lost 9 bases, J lost 6 bases, and 9 bases stayed unmatched.

The chain has TRBV12-3 or TRBV12-4 and TRBJ2-1, with a tentative D call TRBD2 (6 bases). Deletions cut 1 base from V and 2 bases from J, with 15 bases between. There are 17 residues in the CDR3. DNA of the CDR3: TGTGCCAGCAGTTTAGATGGGGGGACGGCAACCTACAATGAGCAGTTCTTC. Protein product: CASSLDGGTATYNEQFF.

The chain uses TRBV29-1 and TRBJ2-7; the D gene could be TRBD1 or TRBD2 (5 bases each). Germline V gene data show CDR1 as SQVTM and CDR2 as ANQGSEA. V was clipped by 1 base and J by 5 bases, with 18 bases between them. The CDR3 totals 15 residues. CDR3 nucleotide sequence: TGCAGCGTTGAAGCCCCGGCCCAGGGAGCCCACGAGCAGTACTTC. It specifies CSVEAPAQGAHEQYF.

The chain is built from TRBV29-1 and TRBJ2-3; 8 bases fit TRBD2. The CDR3 covers 14 residues. The germline gives CDR1 SQVTM, CDR2 ANQGSEA. The trim removed 5 bases at V and 3 bases at J, leaving 7 bases unmatched. This chain's CDR3 is CSVSGRAPTDTQYF. As DNA, the CDR3 is TGCAGCGTTTCCGGGAGGGCCCCAACAGATACGCAGTATTTT.

About this clonotype: Since a much larger clone is just one base distant, this may be a read error. This sequence joins TRBV29-1 and TRBJ2-3, with a possible D match to TRBD2 (5 bases). Germline lookup yields CDR1 SQVTM and CDR2 ANQGSEA. CDR3 length: 13 residues. The CDR3 nucleotides are TGCAGACCTCTTGAGCGGAGCACAGATACGCAGTATTTT. Its translation: CRPLERSTDTQYF.

This chain links TRBV12-3 or TRBV12-4 with TRBJ2-1; D is ambiguous. The CDR3 totals 10 residues. V lost 10 bases, J lost 8 bases, and 9 bases lay in between. The CDR3 loop reads CAIGLYEQFF. The CDR3 bases are TGTGCCATCGGTTTGTATGAGCAGTTCTTC.

The chain joins TRBV10-3 to TRBJ1-1; the D gene is possibly TRBD1 (6 bases). The CDR3 is 14 residues long. The germline CDR1 and CDR2 sequences are ENHRY and SYGVKD. Trimming took off 5 bases at V and 6 bases at J, with 16 bases between the two ends. The CDR3 region is CAISRDNPNPEAFF. CDR3 DNA sequence: TGTGCCATCAGTCGGGACAACCCAAACCCTGAAGCTTTCTTT.

This clonotype was seen more than once but under ten times. The chain has TRBV5-5 and TRBJ2-1; 10 bases agree with TRBD2. The CDR3 loop spans 17 amino acids. Germline lookup yields CDR1 SGHKS and CDR2 YYEKEE (reference sequence). V trimming: 2 bases; J trimming: 3 bases; junction bases outside the gene matches: 8. The CDR3 DNA sequence: TGTGCCAGCAGCTTAGGGCTAGCGGGGGAGGGCTACAATGAGCAGTTCTTC. Translation gives CASSLGLAGEGYNEQFF.

The chain combines TRBV18 with TRBJ2-7, with 9 bases matching TRBD1. Per germline, CDR1 KGHSH and CDR2 LQKENI. V shed 5 bases and J 3 bases; nucleotides not matched to a gene: 5. This CDR3 is 14 amino acids long. CDR3 DNA: TGTGCCAGCTCAGGGACAGGGTCCATCTACGAGCAGTACTTC. Its protein product is CASSGTGSIYEQYF.

A few counts support this clonotype. The CDR3 sequence is CASRAAGAREQYF. In nucleotides, the CDR3 is TGTGCCAGCAGGGCCGCAGGGGCGAGGGAGCAGTACTTC. The rearrangement uses TRBV7-3 and TRBJ2-7; D perhaps matches TRBD1 (6 bases). Germline V CDR1 and CDR2: SGHTA, FQGTGA. Trimming removed 6 bases at V and 7 bases at J, with 16 bases between. The CDR3 extends over 13 amino acids.

Notes on this clonotype: This could be a read error, since a much larger clone is one nucleotide away. The chain uses TRBV4-1 and TRBJ2-7; D not certain. Between the trimmed V and J ends, which lost 4 bases and 4 bases, there was a span of 11 bases. Germline-derived CDR1 and CDR2 are MGHRA and YSYEKL. The length of the CDR3 is 13 residues. Written as DNA, the CDR3 is TGCGCCAGCAGCCCCGAAGCTCGGTACGAGCAGTACTTC. Its translation is CASSPEARYEQYF.